This T cell receptor beta chain was sequenced during a study of Ad26.COV2.S vaccination and SARS-CoV-2 variants. Sequencing was performed with immunoSEQ multiplex PCR; in TCRdb, only in-frame clones are kept and a portion is missing. This table has around 300,000 clones, 75% to 90% appearing once. From germline, CDR1 is LGHNA and CDR2 YNFKEQ. This CDR3 has 14 residues. V was trimmed by 8 bases and J by 0 bases, leaving 12 bases between them. Study findings and constraints: Reports say spike-specific CD8+ and CD4+ T cell responses covered substantial breadth after vaccination. Placebo and vaccine recipients had non-spike TCR breadth that was similar.

Concerning this clone itself: The target antigen is unknown.

Treatment meaning: roughly 19 received Ad26.COV2.S at low or high dose, single or two shots; several received placebo; per-sample allocation not given. Each sample was drawn 63 days after the first injection (of vaccine or placebo). This receptor was taken from a person aged 18-65 years who received the Ad26.COV2.S COVID-19 vaccine or a placebo. The sample consisted of peripheral blood, taken in a trial of Ad26.COV2.S vaccine versus placebo. The rearrangement joins TRBV4-2 to TRBJ2-3, with TRBD2 as a possible D gene (6 bases). CDR3: CASGRLGSTDTQYF. CDR3 DNA sequence: TGTGCCAGCGGAAGACTAGGGAGCACAGATACGCAGTATTTT.